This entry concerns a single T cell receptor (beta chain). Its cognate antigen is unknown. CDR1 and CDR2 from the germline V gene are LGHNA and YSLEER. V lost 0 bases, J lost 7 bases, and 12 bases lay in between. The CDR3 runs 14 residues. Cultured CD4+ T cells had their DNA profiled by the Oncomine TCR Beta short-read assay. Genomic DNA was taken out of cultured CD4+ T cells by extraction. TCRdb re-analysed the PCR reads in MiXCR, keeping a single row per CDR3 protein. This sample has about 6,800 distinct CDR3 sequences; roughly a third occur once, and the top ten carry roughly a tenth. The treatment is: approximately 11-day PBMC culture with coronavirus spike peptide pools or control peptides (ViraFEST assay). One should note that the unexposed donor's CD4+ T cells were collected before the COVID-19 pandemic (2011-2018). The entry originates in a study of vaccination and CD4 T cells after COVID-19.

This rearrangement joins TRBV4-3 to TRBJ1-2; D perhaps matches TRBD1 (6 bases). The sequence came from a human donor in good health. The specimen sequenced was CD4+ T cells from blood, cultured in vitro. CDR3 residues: CASSQEDKGVGYTF. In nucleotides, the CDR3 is TGCGCCAGCAGCCAAGAGGACAAGGGGGTTGGCTACACCTTC.